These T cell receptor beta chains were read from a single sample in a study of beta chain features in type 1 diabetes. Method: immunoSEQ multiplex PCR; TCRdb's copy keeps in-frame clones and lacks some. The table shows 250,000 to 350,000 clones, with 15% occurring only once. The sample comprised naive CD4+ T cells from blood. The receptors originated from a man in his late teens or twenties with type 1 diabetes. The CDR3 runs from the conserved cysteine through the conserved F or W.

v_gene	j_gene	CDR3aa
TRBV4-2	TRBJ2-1	CASSREILSGRVYNEQFF
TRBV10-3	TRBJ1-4	CAISGSREGEKLFF
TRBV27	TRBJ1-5	CASSPQGDQPQHF
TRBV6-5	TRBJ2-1	CASSYLASGGWNEQFF
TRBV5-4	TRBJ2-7	CASSAGPAYEQYF
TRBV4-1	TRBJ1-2	CASSQDLRGTYGYTF
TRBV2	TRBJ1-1	CASSVGTAEAFF
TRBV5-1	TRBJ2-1	CASSLKGHEQFF
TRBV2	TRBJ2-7	CASSGGGGSDEQYF
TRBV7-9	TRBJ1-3	CASSLAVWATGNTIYF
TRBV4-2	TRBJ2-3	CASLAISGFSTDTQYF
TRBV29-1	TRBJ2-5	CSVDGTGQETQYF
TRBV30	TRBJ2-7	CASSTQGEQYF
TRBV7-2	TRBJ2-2	CASTWGLGYAGELFF
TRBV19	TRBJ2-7	CASSMDTTGPYEQYF
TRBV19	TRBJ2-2	CASSMVYNTGELFF
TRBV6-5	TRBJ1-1	CASSNRDKMNTEAFF
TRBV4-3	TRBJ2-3	CASSQDHGAGTDTQYF
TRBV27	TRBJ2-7	CASSYAVDRRFYEQYF
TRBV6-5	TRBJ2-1	CASSWDIRGDEQFF
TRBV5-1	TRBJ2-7	CASSLVFRNSYEQYF
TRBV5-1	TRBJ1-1	CASSLRVNTEAFF
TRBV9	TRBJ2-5	CASSPGGIAGLETQYF
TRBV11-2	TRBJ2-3	CASSLGPGWDTQYF
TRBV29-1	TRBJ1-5	CSVRSRGQPQHF
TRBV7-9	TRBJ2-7	CASSLSGQGRSEQYF
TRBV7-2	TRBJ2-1	CASSRGGASYNEQFF
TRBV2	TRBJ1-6	CASSLPDRGVGSPLHF
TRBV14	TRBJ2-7	CASSRLAGVSYEQYF
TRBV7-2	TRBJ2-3	CASSFGGRGTDTQYF
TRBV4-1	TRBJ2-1	CASSRTGALDEQFF
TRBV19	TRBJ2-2	CASSHGTSANTGELFF
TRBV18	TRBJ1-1	CASSPIRAANTEAFF
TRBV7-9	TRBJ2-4	CASSSGQGGKNIQYF
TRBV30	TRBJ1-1	CAWSPGQVTEAFF
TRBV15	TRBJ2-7	CATSRESGDYEQYF
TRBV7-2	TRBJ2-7	CASSAHGGSSYEQYF
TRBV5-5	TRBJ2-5	CASSSFRGNIQETQYF
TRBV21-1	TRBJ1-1	CASNGNLTEAFF
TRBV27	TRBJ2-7	CASSADTTLMFEQYF
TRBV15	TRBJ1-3	CATSRDRGAVRNTIYF
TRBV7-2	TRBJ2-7	CASSPHSSYEQYF
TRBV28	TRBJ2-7	CASSSGQGLGEQYF
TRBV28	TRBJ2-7	CASSYPWGGTYEQYF
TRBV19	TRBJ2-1	CASTGHGIVEQFF
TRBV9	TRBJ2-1	CASSVASAGGFSEQFF
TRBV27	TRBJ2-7	CASSSGHFSSSYEQYF
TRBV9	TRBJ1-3	CASSVDGRLSGNTIYF
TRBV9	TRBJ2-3	CASSVQPGQGMNTQYF
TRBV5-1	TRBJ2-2	CASSLGVTSGANTGELFF
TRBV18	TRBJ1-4	CASSPGQGEGKLFF
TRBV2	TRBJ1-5	CASSEGQGGGQPQHF
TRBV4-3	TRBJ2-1	CASSHPLRANEQFF
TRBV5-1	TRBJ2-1	CASSFGLAGTVYNEQFF
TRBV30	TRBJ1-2	CAWSVPPRGYTF
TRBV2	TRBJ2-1	CASTTSGRNEQFF
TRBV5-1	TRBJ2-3	CASSFAGNNRDTQYF